This T cell receptor (beta chain) was sequenced for a study of a mutant IDH1 vaccine in newly diagnosed glioma. Study details: Patients received eight vaccinations in weeks 1, 3, 5, 7, 11, 15, 19, 23. Sex distribution of treated patients was around 62% male and about 40% female; mean age was 40.4 years. Vaccination was launched 4-6 weeks after radiotherapy alone, or with temozolomide cycles.

Measured with immunoSEQ multiplex PCR; TCRdb has only the in-frame clones, and not every one. The data contain 57,000 or so clones, approximately 84% of them singletons. Germline V gene lookup returns CDR1 SGHTA and CDR2 FQGTGA. This CDR3 has 16 amino acids. The trim removed 5 bases at V and 5 bases at J, leaving 9 bases unmatched. As for this clone: Its antigen is currently unknown.

Time point meaning: week 11, during vaccination. What each vaccine dose contained was 300 ug of mutant IDH1 20-mer peptide, accompanied by topical imiquimod. The source is a man aged 30 to 45 with glioma. This material consisted of PBMCs, taken from a glioma patient whose treatment included an IDH1 peptide vaccine. V and J are TRBV7-3 and TRBJ2-2; 9 bases are shared with TRBD2. CDR3 sequence reads: CASSPVLAGPTGELFF. Here the CDR3 DNA reads TGTGCCAGCAGCCCGGTACTAGCGGGTCCTACCGGGGAGCTGTTTTTT.